This TCR beta chain was identified during a study of T cell changes during pregnancy in multiple sclerosis. Germline V gives CDR1 MNHNS, CDR2 SASEGT. The ends lost 1 base at V and 1 base at J; junction bases unmatched: 7. CDR3 length: 18 residues. Using immunoSEQ multiplex PCR, the repertoire was profiled, and TCRdb retains in-frame clones only, with some absent. The data hold 42,000 or so clones, with around 92% observed a single time. The source was CD4+ T cells from peripheral blood mononuclear cells, collected after pregnancy. The genes are TRBV6-1 and TRBJ2-4; 10 nucleotides line up with TRBD1. The TCR comes from a female donor with multiple sclerosis, enrolled in a pregnancy study. CDR3 sequence reads: CASSEGTGGIGAKNIQYF. CDR3 nucleotide sequence: TGTGCCAGCAGTGAAGGGACAGGGGGGATCGGGGCCAAAAACATTCAGTACTTC.